Below, 20 T cell receptor beta chains from the same sample are listed, as sequenced in a study of post-analysis software for immune sequencing data. Points from the study as a whole: TRBV segments more frequent in patients than in controls numbered five and included TRBV5-6, TRBV5-1 and TRBV20-1.

Unique molecular identifiers were carried by the TCR beta cDNA libraries. Each CDR3 protein is one row after TCRdb ran MiXCR on the PCR reads. Of approximately 730,000 distinct CDR3 sequences in the sample, 46% are singletons; the top ten hold roughly 5%. These TCRs are of unknown antigen specificity. Specimen: blood. These receptors originate from a girl aged 10-17 years with multiple sclerosis.

The rearrangement uses TRBV7-2 and TRBJ2-3; the match to TRBD1 covers 7 bases. The CDR3 spans 14 residues. The ends lost 3 bases at V and 3 bases at J; junction bases unmatched: 3. Germline V lookup: CDR1 SGHTA, CDR2 FQGNSA. The CDR3 is CASSFGTATDTQYF. DNA for the CDR3: TGTGCCAGCAGCTTCGGGACAGCTACAGATACGCAGTATTTT.

In its sample, this clonotype was seen a few times. The chain uses TRBV27 and TRBJ1-2; TRBD1 might be the D (5 bases). Trimming pared 8 bases from V and 6 bases from J, leaving 10 bases between. Germline CDR1 and CDR2: MNHEY and SMNVEV (reference sequence). This CDR3 contains 11 residues. CDR3 protein: CASGGKHGYTF. CDR3 nucleotide sequence: TGTGCCAGCGGGGGGAAGCATGGCTACACCTTC.

The rearrangement joins TRBV2 to TRBJ2-1; 8 bases agree with TRBD2. Unmatched junction bases numbered 10, after V lost 3 bases and J lost 9 bases. The CDR3 has 15 residues. CDR1 is SNHLY and CDR2 is FYNNEI in the germline V gene. CDR3 DNA: TGTGCCAGCAGTGACAACGGACTAGCTGTCGGTGAGCAGTTCTTC. Protein product: CASSDNGLAVGEQFF. The entire variable domain, with the rest obtained from reference TRBV2 and TRBJ2-1, is as follows: EPEVTQTPSHQVTQMGQEVILRCVPISNHLYFYWYRQILGQKVEFLVSFYNNEISEKSEIFDDQFSVERPDGSNFTLKIRSTKLEDSAMYFCASSDNGLAVGEQFFGPGTRLTVL.

This clonotype was detected a few times. The genes are TRBV20-1 and TRBJ1-2, with 8 bases matching TRBD1. The germline V gene has CDR1 DFQATT and CDR2 SNEGSKA (reference sequence). CDR3 size: 16 residues. V trimming: 1 base; J trimming: 8 bases; junction bases outside the gene matches: 15. The CDR3 sequence: CSARGGGWTGPGGYTF. As DNA, the CDR3 is TGCAGTGCTAGAGGCGGGGGCTGGACAGGGCCAGGGGGCTACACCTTC.

The chain combines TRBV6-1 with TRBJ2-5; D possibly corresponds to TRBD1 (6 bases). Germline CDR1 is MNHNS and CDR2 is SASEGT. CDR3 length: 16 residues. V lost 2 bases and J lost 1, with 14 bases in between. The CDR3 nucleotides are TGTGCCAGCAGTGAAACCAGCAGGACAGCCCAAGAGACCCAGTACTTC. Translated: CASSETSRTAQETQYF.

For this clonotype: A read error may account for a junction end that differs from germline. The chain uses TRBV3-1 and TRBJ1-2; 7 nucleotides align to TRBD1. Germline CDR1 LGHDT, CDR2 YNNKEL (reference sequence). CDR3 length: 15 residues. The CDR3 nucleotides read TGTGCCAGCGGCCAAGACGCAGTCAACAGGGGAGGCTACACCTTC. Its protein product is CASGQDAVNRGGYTF.

There are a few counts of this clonotype. V is TRBV20-1 and J is TRBJ2-1, with 12 bases aligning to TRBD2. This CDR3 spans 13 amino acids. Germline values: CDR1 DFQATT, CDR2 SNEGSKA (reference sequence). The J segment lost 9 bases and the V segment lost 7 bases, leaving 7 bases of the junction unmatched. CDR3 loop: CSVSTSGRGEQFF. CDR3 nucleotides: TGCAGTGTTTCGACTAGCGGGAGAGGTGAGCAGTTCTTC.

J is TRBJ2-1 and V is TRBV6-2 or TRBV6-3; 9 bases agree with TRBD2. There are 20 residues in the CDR3. CDR1 MNHEY and CDR2 SVGEGT come from the germline V gene. V lost 6 bases to trimming and J lost 0 bases; unmatched junction nucleotides: 18. The CDR3 DNA reads as TGTGCCAGCAGCTCCAGGGCACTAGCGGGTGGGCCAAGCTCCTACAATGAGCAGTTCTTC. It yields the protein CASSSRALAGGPSSYNEQFF.

A single count supports this clonotype. DNA of the CDR3: TGTGCCAGCAGGGAGGAGTCCTACAATGAGCAGTTCTTC. It yields the protein CASREESYNEQFF. The J gene is TRBJ2-1, the V gene TRBV11-2; D is possibly TRBD2 (5 bases). The CDR3 runs 13 residues. The germline V gene has CDR1 SGHAT and CDR2 FQNNGV. V lost 6 bases and J lost 1, with 7 bases in between.

The chain joins TRBV6-5 to TRBJ2-3, with TRBD2 matching 10 bases. Germline loops: CDR1 MNHEY, CDR2 SVGAGI. The CDR3 has 15 residues. Trimming took 2 bases from V and 8 from J; bases not matched to a gene: 7. The CDR3 protein is CASSYGPSGSTTQYF. CDR3 in DNA: TGTGCCAGCAGTTACGGCCCTAGCGGGAGTACTACGCAGTATTTT.

In its sample, this clonotype was seen a few times. The chain joins TRBV6-5 to TRBJ2-7; 7 bases are a match to TRBD1. Germline lookup yields CDR1 MNHEY and CDR2 SVGAGI. Trimming took 2 bases from V and 2 from J; bases not matched to a gene: 3. The CDR3 is 14 residues long. CDR3: CASSYSDRAYEQYF. CDR3 DNA: TGTGCCAGCAGTTACAGTGACAGGGCCTACGAGCAGTACTTC.

The chain joins TRBV6-4 to TRBJ2-5, with D possibly matching TRBD2 (5 bases). V lost 6 bases to trimming and J lost 11 bases, with 22 bases between them. The CDR3 sequence is 14 residues long. CDR1 and CDR2 (germline): MRHNA, SNTAGT. CDR3 sequence: CASSANPLGNEQYF. As DNA, the CDR3 is TGTGCCAGCAGCGCCAATCCACTAGGGAATGAGCAGTACTTC.

The V and J genes are TRBV5-1 and TRBJ2-5; D gene ambiguous. Trimming removed 5 bases at V and 5 bases at J, with 19 bases between. The CDR3 extends over 15 amino acids. Germline V gene lookup returns CDR1 SGHRS and CDR2 YFSETQ. For the CDR3, the DNA is TGCGCCAGCAGTTTACTAAATTCAGGACCCGAGACCCAGTACTTC. It yields the protein CASSLLNSGPETQYF.

The chain links TRBV4-2 to TRBJ2-1, with TRBD2 matching 10 bases. V lost 4 bases to trimming and J lost 2 bases; unmatched junction nucleotides: 8. Germline lookup yields CDR1 LGHNA and CDR2 YNFKEQ. The CDR3 is 17 residues long. The CDR3 DNA follows: TGTGCCAGCAGCCTCGAAGCGGGAGGGCCCCCCTACAATGAGCAGTTCTTC. Its protein product is CASSLEAGGPPYNEQFF.

The CDR3 reads CASSLAGVGNSPLHF. Here the CDR3 DNA reads TGTGCCAGCAGCTTAGCGGGGGTTGGTAATTCACCCCTCCACTTT. J is TRBJ1-6 and V is TRBV7-2, with D possibly being TRBD1 (5 bases). This CDR3 has 15 residues. The V and J ends lost 0 bases and 6 bases respectively, with 9 bases between them. The germline V gene has CDR1 SGHTA and CDR2 FQGNSA.

This clonotype has more than one count but fewer than ten. The genes are TRBV7-9 and TRBJ2-3, with D possibly being TRBD1 (6 bases). CDR1 and CDR2 (germline): SEHNR, FQNEAQ (reference sequence). CDR3 length equals 16 residues. V lost 5 bases and J 0 bases, leaving 15 bases between the germline ends. For the CDR3, the DNA is TGTGCCAGCAGCCCCCCCCGGACAGTAAGCACAGATACGCAGTATTTT. Its translation: CASSPPRTVSTDTQYF.

This chain connects TRBV10-3 to TRBJ2-3; D is possibly TRBD1 (5 bases). Deletions cut 3 bases from V and 9 bases from J, with 10 bases between. This CDR3 contains 12 residues. Germline lookup yields CDR1 ENHRY and CDR2 SYGVKD. The CDR3 sequence: CAISERQGTQYF. The CDR3 DNA follows: TGTGCCATCAGTGAACGTCAGGGCACGCAGTATTTT.

The chain uses TRBV18 and TRBJ2-7, with 7 bases that match TRBD2. V lost 2 bases to trimming and J lost 7 bases; unmatched junction nucleotides: 14. This CDR3 has 16 amino acids. Germline V gene sequence: CDR1 KGHSH, CDR2 LQKENI. The CDR3 reads CASSPKITKREVEQYF. The CDR3 DNA reads TGTGCCAGCTCACCAAAGATAACGAAACGGGAGGTTGAGCAGTACTTC.

The rearrangement uses TRBV18 and TRBJ2-3; D unresolved. The CDR3 has 12 amino acids. Looked up from germline, CDR1 is KGHSH and CDR2 is LQKENI. The V end was cut by 2 bases, the J end by 4 bases, with 4 bases between. This CDR3 reads CASSPVPDTQYF. In DNA, the CDR3 is TGTGCCAGCTCACCAGTCCCAGATACGCAGTATTTT. The variable domain in full, completed from reference TRBV18 and TRBJ2-3, reads NAGVMQNPRHLVRRRGQEARLRCSPMKGHSHVYWYRQLPEEGLKFMVYLQKENIIDESGMPKERFSAEFPKEGPSILRIQQVVRGDSAAYFCASSPVPDTQYFGPGTRLTVL.

This clonotype has just a few counts. The CDR3 bases are TGTGCCAGCAGCGTGGGACTAGCGGGAACCTACAATGAGCAGTTCTTC. Its protein is CASSVGLAGTYNEQFF. The chain combines TRBV9 with TRBJ2-1; TRBD2 agrees at 13 bases. CDR3 size: 16 residues. Germline CDR1 is SGDLS and CDR2 is YYNGEE. Unmatched junction bases numbered 1, after V lost 2 bases and J lost 2 bases.